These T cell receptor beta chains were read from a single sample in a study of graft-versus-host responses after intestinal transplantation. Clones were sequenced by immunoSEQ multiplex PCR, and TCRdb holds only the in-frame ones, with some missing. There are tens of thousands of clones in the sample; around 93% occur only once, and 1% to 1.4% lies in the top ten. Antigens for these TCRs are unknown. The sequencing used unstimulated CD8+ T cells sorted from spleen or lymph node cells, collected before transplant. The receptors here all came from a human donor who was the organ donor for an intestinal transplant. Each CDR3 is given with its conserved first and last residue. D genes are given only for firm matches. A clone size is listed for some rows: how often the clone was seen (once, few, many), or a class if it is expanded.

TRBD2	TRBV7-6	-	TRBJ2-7	CASSDGTSLGYEQYF	TGTGCCAGCAGCGATGGGACTAGTCTAGGCTACGAGCAGTACTTC
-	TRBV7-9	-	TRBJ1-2	CASRPGEAYGYTF	TGTGCCAGCAGGCCCGGGGAGGCATATGGCTACACCTTC
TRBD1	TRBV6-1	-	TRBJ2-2	CASSGDSHLNTGELFF	TGTGCCAGCAGTGGGGACAGTCACCTTAACACCGGGGAGCTGTTTTTT
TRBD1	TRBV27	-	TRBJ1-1	CASSDRALTEAFF	TGTGCCAGCAGTGACAGGGCCCTCACTGAAGCTTTCTTT
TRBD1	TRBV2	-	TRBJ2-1	CASRVQGSYNEQFF	TGTGCCAGCAGAGTACAGGGGTCCTACAATGAGCAGTTCTTC
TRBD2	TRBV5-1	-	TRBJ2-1	CASSLVLAGYEQFF	TGCGCCAGCAGCTTGGTACTAGCGGGATATGAGCAGTTCTTC
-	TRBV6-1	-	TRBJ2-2	CASSELASRSGELFF	TGTGCCAGCAGTGAACTAGCGAGCCGTTCAGGGGAGCTGTTTTTT
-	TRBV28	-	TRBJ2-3	CASSWGGSADTQYF	TGTGCCAGCAGTTGGGGGGGCAGCGCAGATACGCAGTATTTT
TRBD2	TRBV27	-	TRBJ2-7	CASSLTAGTSPYEQYF	TGTGCCAGCAGTTTAACAGCCGGGACTAGCCCCTACGAGCAGTACTTC
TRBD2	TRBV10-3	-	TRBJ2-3	CATSGLAHRTDTQYF	TGTGCCACGAGCGGACTAGCTCATAGAACAGATACGCAGTATTTT
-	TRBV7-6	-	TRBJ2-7	CASSLEAATYEQYF	TGTGCCAGCAGCTTAGAAGCGGCAACCTACGAGCAGTACTTC
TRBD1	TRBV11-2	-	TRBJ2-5	CASSPRDRVDTQYF	TGTGCCAGCAGTCCCAGGGACAGGGTGGATACCCAGTACTTC
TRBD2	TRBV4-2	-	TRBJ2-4	CASSPGLGRTKNIQYF	TGTGCCAGCAGCCCCGGACTAGGAAGGACCAAAAACATTCAGTACTTC
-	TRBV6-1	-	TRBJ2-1	CASKPALRSYNEQFF	TGTGCCAGCAAGCCAGCGCTCCGCTCCTACAATGAGCAGTTCTTC
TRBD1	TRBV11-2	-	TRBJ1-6	CASSRYRGSSPLHF	TGTGCCAGCAGCCGCTACAGGGGGTCTTCACCCCTCCACTTT
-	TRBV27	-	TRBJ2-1	CASSFPGIEDNEQFF	TGTGCCAGCAGTTTTCCAGGGATCGAAGACAATGAGCAGTTCTTC
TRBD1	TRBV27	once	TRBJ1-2	CASSLTGDYGYTF	TGTGCCAGCAGTTTAACAGGGGACTATGGCTACACCTTC
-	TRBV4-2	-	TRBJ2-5	CASSQVMGRGTQYF	TGTGCCAGCAGCCAAGTTATGGGACGGGGGACCCAGTACTTC
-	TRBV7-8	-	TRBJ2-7	CASSRARVYEQYF	TGTGCCAGCAGCCGCGCCCGGGTCTACGAGCAGTACTTC
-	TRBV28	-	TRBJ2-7	CASSFEGGSYEQYF	TGTGCCAGCAGTTTCGAGGGGGGGTCCTACGAGCAGTACTTC